This entry lists 12 T cell receptor beta chains sequenced from one sample in a study of beta chain features in type 1 diabetes. TCRB transcripts that were expressed got sequenced, as all of the isolated RNA had been reverse transcribed. Method: immunoSEQ multiplex PCR; TCRdb's copy keeps in-frame clones and lacks some. The table includes about half a million clones, around 30% detected once. What was sequenced was naive CD4+ T cells from blood. The receptors come from a man aged 18 to 35 in good health.

This chain links TRBV7-9 with TRBJ2-7, with D unclear. The CDR3 spans 14 residues. The V gene's germline CDR1 is SEHNR and CDR2 FQNEAQ (reference sequence). V lost 5 bases and J lost 0, with 11 bases in between. CDR3 coding DNA: TGTGCCAGCAGCCCCCGACGGTCCTCCTACGAGCAGTACTTC. This encodes CASSPRRSSYEQYF.

The chain is built from TRBV18 and TRBJ2-5; TRBD2 matches 12 bases. After removal of 2 bases from V and 4 bases from J, the junction contained 5 bases not matched to a gene. This CDR3 comprises 16 residues. The V gene's germline CDR1 is KGHSH and CDR2 LQKENI. CDR3 region: CASSPGLAGSVETQYF. Here the CDR3 DNA reads TGTGCCAGCTCACCAGGACTAGCGGGGTCGGTAGAGACCCAGTACTTC. The full variable domain, its missing parts supplied by reference TRBV18 and TRBJ2-5, is NAGVMQNPRHLVRRRGQEARLRCSPMKGHSHVYWYRQLPEEGLKFMVYLQKENIIDESGMPKERFSAEFPKEGPSILRIQQVVRGDSAAYFCASSPGLAGSVETQYFGPGTRLLVL.

The rearrangement joins TRBV7-3 to TRBJ2-3; 15 bases map to TRBD2. Trimming cost V 4 bases and J 6 bases; bases outside gene matches: 5. The CDR3 is 16 residues long. Germline CDR1 and CDR2: SGHTA and FQGTGA. The CDR3 DNA is TGTGCCAGCAGCTCCCGGACTAGCGGGAGGGGTGATACGCAGTATTTT. It yields the protein CASSSRTSGRGDTQYF.

This clone was seen a few times. The chain couples TRBV7-2 to TRBJ2-5; 11 positions agree with TRBD1. After removal of 4 bases from V and 5 bases from J, the junction contained 3 bases not matched to a gene. The CDR3 is 14 amino acids. Looked up from germline, CDR1 is SGHTA and CDR2 is FQGNSA. CDR3 loop: CASSWDRGSETQYF. The CDR3 nucleotides read TGTGCCAGCAGCTGGGACAGGGGGAGCGAGACCCAGTACTTC.

The chain links TRBV9 to TRBJ2-1; 9 bases map to TRBD2. V shed 4 bases, J shed 7 bases, and the junction held 9 bases outside the gene matches. The CDR3 runs 15 residues. Per the germline V gene, CDR1 is SGDLS and CDR2 is YYNGEE. The CDR3 spells CASSPRGLAGNEQFF. CDR3 nucleotides: TGTGCCAGCAGCCCCCGCGGGCTAGCGGGAAATGAGCAGTTCTTC.

The genes are TRBV5-4 and TRBJ2-5, with 11 nucleotides matching TRBD2. V shed 3 bases and J 1 base; nucleotides not matched to a gene: 2. The CDR3 spans 15 residues. The germline V gene has CDR1 SGHNT and CDR2 YYREEE (reference sequence). CDR3 DNA sequence: TGTGCCAGCAGCTCTGGGACTAGCGGCCAAGAGACCCAGTACTTC. This gives the protein CASSSGTSGQETQYF.

This clone was observed a handful of times. J is TRBJ2-7 and V is TRBV29-1; the D gene is possibly TRBD1 (5 bases). The CDR3 totals 13 residues. Trimming took off 4 bases at V and 2 bases at J, with 12 bases between the two ends. Germline CDR1 and CDR2: SQVTM and ANQGSEA. The CDR3 DNA follows: TGCAGCGTTGGGGGCGACAGAACCTACGAGCAGTACTTC. This codes for CSVGGDRTYEQYF.

The chain couples TRBV20-1 to TRBJ1-1; D is undetermined. Trimming took 1 base from V and 6 from J, leaving 6 bases between them. CDR3 length equals 11 residues. Germline V gives CDR1 DFQATT, CDR2 SNEGSKA (reference sequence). The CDR3: CSARGLPEAFF. CDR3 bases: TGCAGTGCTAGAGGGCTTCCTGAAGCTTTCTTT.

V gene TRBV9 combines with J gene TRBJ2-3, with 7 bases matching TRBD1. The CDR3 consists of 16 residues. The V gene end was trimmed by 5 bases and the J gene end by 0 bases; junction bases not matched to a gene: 9. Germline V gene lookup returns CDR1 SGDLS and CDR2 YYNGEE. This chain's CDR3 is CASSPIGTASTDTQYF. CDR3 nucleotides: TGTGCCAGCAGTCCGATCGGGACAGCAAGCACAGATACGCAGTATTTT. The complete variable domain, with remaining parts taken from reference TRBV9 and TRBJ2-3, reads DSGVTQTPKHLITATGQRVTLRCSPRSGDLSVYWYQQSLDQGLQFLIQYYNGEERAKGNILERFSAQQFPDLHSELNLSSLELGDSALYFCASSPIGTASTDTQYFGPGTRLTVL.

V gene TRBV29-1 combines with J gene TRBJ2-2; the D is unclear. The germline CDR1 and CDR2 sequences are SQVTM and ANQGSEA. The germline V and J ends were trimmed by 6 bases and 5 bases, with 4 bases remaining between them. The CDR3 is 10 amino acids. The CDR3 reads CSVWTGELFF. The CDR3 DNA is TGCAGCGTATGGACCGGGGAGCTGTTTTTT.

The chain combines TRBV7-9 with TRBJ2-3; tentatively, D is TRBD2 (6 bases). V lost 9 bases and J lost 4, with 14 bases in between. The CDR3 length is 13 residues. From germline, CDR1 is SEHNR and CDR2 FQNEAQ (reference sequence). CDR3 residues: CARGGPFPDTQYF. The CDR3 nucleotides are TGTGCCAGAGGAGGGCCTTTCCCAGATACGCAGTATTTT.

The chain uses TRBV18 and TRBJ2-3; D call uncertain. The V end lost 3 bases, the J end lost 6 bases, and 7 bases lay between the germline ends. The CDR3 totals 12 residues. The germline V gene encodes CDR1 KGHSH and CDR2 LQKENI. CDR3 region: CASSPGRDTQYF. The CDR3 DNA follows: TGTGCCAGCTCACCTGGTAGGGATACGCAGTATTTT.